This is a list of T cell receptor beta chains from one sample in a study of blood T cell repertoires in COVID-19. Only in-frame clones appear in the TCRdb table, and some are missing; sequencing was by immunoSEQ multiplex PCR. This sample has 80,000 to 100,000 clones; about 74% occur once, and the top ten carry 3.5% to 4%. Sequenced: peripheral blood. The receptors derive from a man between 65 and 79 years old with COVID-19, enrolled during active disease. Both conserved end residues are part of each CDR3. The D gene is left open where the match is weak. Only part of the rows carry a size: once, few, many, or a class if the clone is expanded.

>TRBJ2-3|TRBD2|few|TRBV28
CASRRPSGSEDTQYF
TGTGCCAGCAGGCGCCCTAGCGGGAGTGAAGATACGCAGTATTTT
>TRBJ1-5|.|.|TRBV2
CASRKMGTLSNQPQHF
TGTGCCAGCAGAAAAATGGGGACACTTAGCAATCAGCCCCAGCATTTT
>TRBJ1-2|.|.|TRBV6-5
CASSPLRGHGYTF
TGTGCCAGCAGTCCTCTTAGGGGCCATGGCTACACCTTC
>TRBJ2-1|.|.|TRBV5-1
CASSFTRGGGARNEQFF
TGCGCCAGCAGCTTTACCAGGGGCGGTGGGGCCCGGAATGAGCAGTTCTTC
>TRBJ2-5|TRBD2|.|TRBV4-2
CASSQGTTSGSTQTQYF
TGTGCCAGCAGCCAGGGAACCACTAGCGGGAGTACACAGACCCAGTACTTC
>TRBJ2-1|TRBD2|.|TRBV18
CASSPRASGPVPDEQFF
TGTGCCAGCTCACCCAGGGCTAGCGGGCCGGTCCCGGATGAGCAGTTCTTC
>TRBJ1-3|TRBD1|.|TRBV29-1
CSVEDEQGSSGNTIYF
TGCAGCGTTGAAGATGAACAGGGGAGTTCAGGAAACACCATATATTTT
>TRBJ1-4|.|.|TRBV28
CASSSRTDYNEKLFF
TGTGCCAGCAGTTCACGGACAGATTACAATGAAAAACTGTTTTTT
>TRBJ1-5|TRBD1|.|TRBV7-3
CASSLDRDQPQHF
TGTGCCAGCAGCTTGGACAGGGATCAGCCCCAGCATTTT
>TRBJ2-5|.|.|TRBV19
CASRQQETQYF
TGTGCCAGTAGGCAGCAAGAGACCCAGTACTTC
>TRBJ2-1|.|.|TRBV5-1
CASSQSLAGVNEQFF
TGCGCCAGCAGTCAGAGCTTGGCAGGGGTCAATGAGCAGTTCTTC
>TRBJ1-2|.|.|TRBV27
CASSLGEGQNYGYTF
TGTGCCAGCAGTTTAGGGGAGGGACAAAACTATGGCTACACCTTC
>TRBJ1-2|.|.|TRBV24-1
CATSDFRGTYGYTF
TGTGCCACCAGTGACTTCAGGGGAACCTATGGCTACACCTTC
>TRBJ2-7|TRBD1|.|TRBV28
CASSGRTGAYEQYF
TGTGCCAGCAGTGGAAGGACAGGGGCGTACGAGCAGTACTTC
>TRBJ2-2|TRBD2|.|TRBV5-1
CASKVAGDLTGELFF
TGCGCCAGCAAAGTAGCGGGAGACTTAACCGGGGAGCTGTTTTTT
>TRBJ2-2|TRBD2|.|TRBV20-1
CSASVLAVNTGELFF
TGCAGTGCTAGTGTGCTAGCGGTGAACACCGGGGAGCTGTTTTTT
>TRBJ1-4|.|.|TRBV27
CASRLSATNEKLFF
TGTGCCAGCAGACTCTCTGCAACTAATGAAAAACTGTTTTTT
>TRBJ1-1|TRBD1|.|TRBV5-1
CASSFGTGTGANTEAFF
TGCGCCAGCAGCTTCGGAACCGGGACAGGGGCGAACACTGAAGCTTTCTTT
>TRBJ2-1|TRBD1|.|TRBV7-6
CASSPRQGTYNEQFF
TGTGCCAGCAGCCCTCGACAGGGGACCTACAATGAGCAGTTCTTC
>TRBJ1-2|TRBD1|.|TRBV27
CASSLSPHPGGNYGYTF
TGTGCCAGCAGTTTATCCCCTCACCCAGGGGGCAACTATGGCTACACCTTC
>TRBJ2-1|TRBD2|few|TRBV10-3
CAIRGLAGGGNEQFF
TGTGCCATCAGGGGACTAGCGGGAGGTGGCAATGAGCAGTTCTTC
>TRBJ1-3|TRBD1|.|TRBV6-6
CASRPWTGERGNTIYF
TGTGCCAGCAGACCGTGGACAGGGGAGCGTGGAAACACCATATATTTT
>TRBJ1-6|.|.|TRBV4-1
CASSQVRGGAQHSPLHF
TGCGCCAGCAGCCAAGTCAGAGGTGGAGCCCAGCATTCACCCCTCCACTTT
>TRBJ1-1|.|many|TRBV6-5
CASNLQGLNTEAFF
TGTGCCAGCAATCTCCAGGGGCTGAACACTGAAGCTTTCTTT
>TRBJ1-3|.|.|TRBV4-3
CASSQVILSGNTIYF
TGCGCCAGCAGCCAAGTTATCCTCTCTGGAAACACCATATATTTT
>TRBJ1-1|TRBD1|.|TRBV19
CASSTTGTGTTEAFF
TGTGCCAGTAGTACAACCGGGACAGGGACCACTGAAGCTTTCTTT
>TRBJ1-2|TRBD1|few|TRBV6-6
CASSPNRGAQSGYTF
TGTGCCAGCAGTCCTAACAGGGGGGCGCAGTCAGGCTACACCTTC
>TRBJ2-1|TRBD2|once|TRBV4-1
CASSQLAGTSYNEQFF
TGCGCCAGCAGCCAGTTAGCGGGAACCTCCTACAATGAGCAGTTCTTC
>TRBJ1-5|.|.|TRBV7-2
CASSSQSGAAQPQHF
TGTGCCAGCAGCTCCCAGTCTGGGGCGGCTCAGCCCCAGCATTTT
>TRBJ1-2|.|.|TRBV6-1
CASSEPVGGYGYTF
TGTGCCAGCAGTGAGCCCGTGGGGGGCTATGGCTACACCTTC
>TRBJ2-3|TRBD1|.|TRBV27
CASTRKGGAGTDTQYF
TGTGCCAGCACTAGAAAAGGGGGCGCCGGCACAGATACGCAGTATTTT
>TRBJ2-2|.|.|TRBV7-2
CASSATWANTGELFF
TGTGCCAGCAGCGCGACATGGGCGAACACCGGGGAGCTGTTTTTT
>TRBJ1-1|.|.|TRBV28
CASRSLQGNTEAFF
TGTGCCAGCAGGTCCTTACAGGGCAACACTGAAGCTTTCTTT
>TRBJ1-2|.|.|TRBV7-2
CASSLDLQGFWGYTF
TGTGCCAGCAGCTTAGACCTCCAGGGGTTTTGGGGCTACACCTTC
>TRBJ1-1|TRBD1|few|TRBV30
CAWDRALKNTEAFF
TGTGCCTGGGACAGGGCACTCAAGAACACTGAAGCTTTCTTT
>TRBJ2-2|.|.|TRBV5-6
CASSSDLTGELFF
TGTGCCAGCAGCTCCGACTTGACCGGGGAGCTGTTTTTT
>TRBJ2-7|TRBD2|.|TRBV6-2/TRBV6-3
CASSFGLAGVSEQYF
TGTGCCAGCAGTTTTGGACTAGCGGGAGTGAGCGAGCAGTACTTC
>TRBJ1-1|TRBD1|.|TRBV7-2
CASSLMTGRAFF
TGTGCCAGCAGCTTAATGACAGGGCGAGCTTTCTTT
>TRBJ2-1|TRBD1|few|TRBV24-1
CATSVRDTGGRNEQFF
TGTGCCACCAGTGTTCGGGATACAGGGGGCAGAAATGAGCAGTTCTTC
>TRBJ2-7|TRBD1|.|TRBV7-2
CASSLAGTGRNEQYF
TGTGCCAGCAGCTTAGCGGGGACAGGGCGAAACGAGCAGTACTTC
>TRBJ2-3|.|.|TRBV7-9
CASTGADTQYF
TGTGCCAGCACAGGGGCAGATACGCAGTATTTT
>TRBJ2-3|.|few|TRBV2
CASSVVGGVDTQYF
TGTGCCAGCAGTGTAGTTGGAGGGGTAGATACGCAGTATTTT